This T cell receptor beta chain was observed in a study of shared clonotypes between healthy human individuals. CD45RO-negative cells were positively selected for CCR7, leaving out terminally differentiated effector memory CD45RA+ cells. The germline CDR1 and CDR2 sequences are MNHEY and SMNVEV (reference sequence). There are 15 residues in the CDR3. Trimming took 3 bases from V and 3 from J; bases not matched to a gene: 6. The deep-level immunoSEQ assay was used. Some clones are missing from TCRdb's copy, which holds only in-frame ones; the method was immunoSEQ multiplex PCR. This table holds around 2,000,000 clones, about 95% found once.

The chain employs TRBV27 and TRBJ2-7; 9 nucleotides line up with TRBD1. The sequence was collected from a man aged 18-30 years in good health. Sequencing was done on a sample of naive CD8+ T cells sorted from blood. The CDR3 nucleotides are TGTGCCAGCAGTTTGTGGACAGGGGAGGTCTACGAGCAGTACTTC. Its protein product is CASSLWTGEVYEQYF.